In this sample, the clone carrying this T cell receptor (beta chain) turned up once. This entry comes from a study of OX40 agonist ivuxolimab in advanced cancers. Background on the study: Patients took ivuxolimab, an agonistic anti-OX40 (CD134) antibody. Six ivuxolimab dose levels, 0.01 to 10 mg/kg, were given intravenously every 2 weeks.

Sequencing used immunoSEQ multiplex PCR; TCRdb keeps in-frame clones, though not all of them. The sample holds some 90,000 clones, 70% to 90% seen once. Between the trimmed V and J ends, which lost 2 bases and 3 bases, there was a span of 11 bases. The germline gives CDR1 SGHRS, CDR2 YFSETQ. The CDR3 totals 14 residues. The chain links TRBV5-1 to TRBJ1-1, with D perhaps matching TRBD1 (6 bases). Here the sequenced sample was CD4+ or CD8+ T cells sorted from blood, taken in a trial of the OX40 agonist ivuxolimab. The source is an adult with an advanced solid tumor such as melanoma, head and neck, liver or kidney cancer. The CDR3 loop reads CASSLQGWDTEAFF. CDR3 in DNA: TGCGCCAGCAGCTTACAGGGATGGGACACTGAAGCTTTCTTT.